This TCR beta chain appears in the sequencing data of a study of blood T cell repertoires in COVID-19. The CDR3 consists of 11 residues. The V gene's germline CDR1 is SQVTM and CDR2 ANQGSEA. For this clone: At one end, the junction sequence differs from germline, possibly due to a read error.

Participants came from 24 US areas, aged about 18 to 89 years. Original handling: Nucleated cell number was recorded as an estimate derived from reference gene primer amplification. TCRdb's copy holds only in-frame clones and misses some; the assay was immunoSEQ multiplex PCR. The D gene and trimming were derived from the DNA, and the V and J assignments and clone size from that table. Among over 250,000 clones listed, about 80% were seen once. V and J are TRBV29-1 and TRBJ1-2; D gene uncertain. The sequenced sample was PBMCs or T cells enriched from blood (not recorded which). This TCR came from a man aged 25-40 years with acute COVID-19. The CDR3 nucleotides read TGCAGCCTTGATGAGCCTTGGGGCTACACCTTC. Translated: CSLDEPWGYTF. The variable domain in full, with the rest retrieved from reference TRBV29-1 and TRBJ1-2, is SAVISQKPSRDICQRGTSLTIQCQVDSQVTMMFWYRQQPGQSLTLIATANQGSEATYESGFVIDKFPISRPNLTFSTLTVSNMSPEDSSIYLCSLDEPWGYTFGSGTRLTVV.